This T cell receptor (beta chain) was identified in a study of cytomegalovirus exposure and HLA in healthy donors. On this clone itself: Its specificity is not known.

There were likely unrecorded immune exposures, though donors were nominally healthy when sampled. With 60 Vbeta and 13 Jbeta primers, the PCR was carried out. Data came from immunoSEQ multiplex PCR; TCRdb stores just in-frame clones and leaves some out. The repertoire holds under 200,000 clones, with 80% to 90% as singletons. Findings and caveats of the study: The classifier, whose performance was assessed in both the original and validation cohorts, reportedly diagnosed cytomegalovirus status with high specificity and sensitivity. Accurate prediction of most subjects' HLA-A and HLA-B alleles from TCR beta sequences was reported.

V was clipped by 4 bases and J by 2 bases, with 15 bases between them. This CDR3 is 15 amino acids long. The germline gives CDR1 MNHEY, CDR2 SMNVEV (reference sequence). Sequenced sample: PBMCs. The receptor was isolated from a man in his forties or fifties in good health and CMV-seropositive. The chain uses TRBV27 and TRBJ2-7, with D possibly TRBD1 on 6 matching bases. CDR3 sequence (DNA): TGTGCCAGCAGTTCCCCTGGGCAGGGGACCTACGAGCAGTACTTC. It codes for CASSSPGQGTYEQYF.